This record looks at one TCR beta chain sequence and its context. These data are taken from a study of blood T cell repertoires in COVID-19. Trimming left V 0 bases short and J 0 bases short, with 7 bases between. CDR3 length: 15 amino acids. From germline, CDR1 is LNHNV and CDR2 YYDKDF (reference sequence). Per the authors' pipeline: Amplification from reference gene primers served as the basis for estimated nucleated cell counts. Clones were sequenced by immunoSEQ multiplex PCR, and TCRdb holds only the in-frame ones, with some missing. The V and J calls and clone size come from that table; D and trimming were worked out from the DNA. The sample consists of roughly 80,000 clones, more than 65% of them appearing once.

Sequenced: peripheral blood. This receptor was obtained from an older man with acute or convalescent COVID-19. The chain couples TRBV15 to TRBJ2-3, with D tentatively TRBD1 (6 bases). The CDR3 nucleotides are TGTGCCACCAGCAGAGAGACAGGAAGCACAGATACGCAGTATTTT. Translated, it gives CATSRETGSTDTQYF.